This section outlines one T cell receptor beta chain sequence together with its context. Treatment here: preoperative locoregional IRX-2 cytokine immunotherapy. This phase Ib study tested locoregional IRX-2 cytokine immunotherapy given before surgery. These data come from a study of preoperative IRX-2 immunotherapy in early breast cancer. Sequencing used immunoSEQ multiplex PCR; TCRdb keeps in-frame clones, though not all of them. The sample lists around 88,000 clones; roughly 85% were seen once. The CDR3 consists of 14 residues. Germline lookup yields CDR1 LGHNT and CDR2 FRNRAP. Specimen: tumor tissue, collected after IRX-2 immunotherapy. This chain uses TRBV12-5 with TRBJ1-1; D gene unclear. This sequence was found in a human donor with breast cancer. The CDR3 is CASTEMVGYTEAFF. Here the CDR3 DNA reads TGTGCCAGCACCGAGATGGTGGGTTACACTGAAGCTTTCTTT.